This entry lists 27 T cell receptor beta chains sequenced from one sample in a study of cytomegalovirus exposure and HLA in healthy donors. It was with 60 Vbeta and 13 Jbeta primers that the PCR ran. Sequencing was performed with immunoSEQ multiplex PCR; in TCRdb, only in-frame clones are kept and a portion is missing. Of 100,000 to 150,000 clones listed, 15% to 20% are singletons. The sequencing input was PBMCs. The receptors derive from a female donor in good health and CMV-seropositive.

V and J are TRBV7-9 and TRBJ2-7; D perhaps matches TRBD2 (5 bases). The germline CDR1 and CDR2 sequences are SEHNR and FQNEAQ (reference sequence). This CDR3 spans 13 amino acids. V lost 1 base and J 6 bases, leaving 10 bases between the germline ends. CDR3 bases: TGTGCCAGCAGCTTAGTCGGGAATTCCGAGCAGTACTTC. Translated: CASSLVGNSEQYF.

In its sample, this clone was seen a few times. The V gene is TRBV5-1, the J gene TRBJ2-7; a weak D match, TRBD1 (5 bases). CDR3 length equals 11 residues. Germline values: CDR1 SGHRS, CDR2 YFSETQ. The V end was cut by 0 bases, the J end by 7 bases, with 5 bases between. The CDR3 DNA reads as TGCGCCAGCAGCTTGGCAGGGGAGCAGTACTTC. It translates to CASSLAGEQYF.

This sequence joins TRBV30 and TRBJ1-5, with 8 positions matching TRBD1. This CDR3 spans 12 amino acids. J lost 6 bases, V lost 4 bases, and 2 bases had no gene match. CDR1 is GTSNPN, CDR2 SVGIG, per germline (reference sequence). CDR3 protein: CAWNRGTQPQHF. The CDR3 DNA sequence: TGTGCCTGGAACAGGGGGACTCAGCCCCAGCATTTT. Full variable domain (remainder filled in from reference TRBV30 and TRBJ1-5): SQTIHQWPATLVQPVGSPLSLECTVEGTSNPNLYWYRQAAGRGLQLLFYSVGIGQISSEVPQNLSASRPQDRQFILSSKKLLLSDSGFYLCAWNRGTQPQHFGDGTRLSIL.

The chain has TRBV7-9 and TRBJ2-5, with D perhaps matching TRBD2 (5 bases). This CDR3 is built from 15 residues. Germline CDR1 and CDR2: SEHNR and FQNEAQ (reference sequence). With 3 bases removed from V and 5 bases from J, the gap between germline ends came to 16 bases. CDR3: CASSFHVGKGETQYF. The CDR3 nucleotides are TGTGCCAGCAGCTTTCACGTCGGGAAAGGCGAGACCCAGTACTTC.

V usage is TRBV29-1 and J usage is TRBJ1-5; 9 bases line up with TRBD1. Germline trimming cut 7 bases from V and 5 bases from J; bases unmatched to any gene: 6. Germline V lookup: CDR1 SQVTM, CDR2 ANQGSEA. The CDR3 length is 13 residues. CDR3 coding DNA: TGCAGCGCTCAACGGGACAGGGATCAGCCCCAGCATTTT. Its protein product is CSAQRDRDQPQHF.

This clone has only a few counts. Written as DNA, the CDR3 is TGTGCCAGCAGCACCGGGACAGGGGGCTTGGAGACCCAGTACTTC. Translation gives CASSTGTGGLETQYF. This chain uses TRBV9 with TRBJ2-5, with 12 nucleotides matching TRBD1. The trim removed 4 bases at V and 5 bases at J, leaving 6 bases unmatched. CDR3 length: 15 residues. Germline-derived CDR1 and CDR2 are SGDLS and YYNGEE.

CDR3 region: CASSLAEIQGASGGVQETQYF. The CDR3 bases are TGCGCCAGCAGCTTGGCCGAAATACAGGGGGCCTCTGGAGGGGTTCAAGAGACCCAGTACTTC. The chain carries TRBV5-1 and TRBJ2-5; 9 positions match TRBD1. CDR3 length: 21 residues. V lost 0 bases to trimming and J lost 2 bases; unmatched junction nucleotides: 20. From germline, CDR1 is SGHRS and CDR2 YFSETQ. Full variable domain (outside the CDR3, taken from reference TRBV5-1 and TRBJ2-5): KAGVTQTPRYLIKTRGQQVTLSCSPISGHRSVSWYQQTPGQGLQFLFEYFSETQRNKGNFPGRFSGRQFSNSRSEMNVSTLELGDSALYLCASSLAEIQGASGGVQETQYFGPGTRLLVL.

This chain links TRBV6-5 with TRBJ2-7; TRBD1 might be the D (5 bases). V shed 3 bases and J shed 5 bases, with 14 bases lying between them. Germline CDR1 reads MNHEY; CDR2 reads SVGAGI. This CDR3 is 14 amino acids long. The CDR3, as DNA: TGTGCCAGCAGTTATGGGGCCCCATCGGACGAGCAGTACTTC. Its translation is CASSYGAPSDEQYF.

V is TRBV27 and J is TRBJ2-7; 11 positions match TRBD2. The length of the CDR3 is 18 residues. Germline CDR1 reads MNHEY; CDR2 reads SMNVEV (reference sequence). Trimming cost V 4 bases and J 5 bases; bases outside gene matches: 16. The CDR3 loop reads CASSSPLSTSGSLHEQYF. The CDR3 DNA reads as TGTGCCAGCAGTTCCCCTCTCAGTACTAGCGGGAGTCTGCACGAGCAGTACTTC.

The genes are TRBV9 and TRBJ2-3; 10 bases are shared with TRBD2. From germline, CDR1 is SGDLS and CDR2 YYNGEE. V gave up 3 bases and J gave up 0 bases; unmatched junction bases: 13. The CDR3 runs to 19 residues. CDR3 sequence: CASSGALAGDPKSTDTQYF. The CDR3 region has the DNA TGTGCCAGCAGCGGCGCCCTAGCGGGGGACCCCAAAAGCACAGATACGCAGTATTTT. Full variable domain (missing parts from reference TRBV9 and TRBJ2-3): DSGVTQTPKHLITATGQRVTLRCSPRSGDLSVYWYQQSLDQGLQFLIQYYNGEERAKGNILERFSAQQFPDLHSELNLSSLELGDSALYFCASSGALAGDPKSTDTQYFGPGTRLTVL.

The genes are TRBV5-6 and TRBJ2-3, with 12 bases identical to TRBD2. Germline V CDR1 and CDR2: SGHDT, YYEEEE. CDR3 length equals 15 residues. V lost 4 bases, J lost 3 bases, and 3 bases stayed unmatched. The CDR3 nucleotides read TGTGCCAGCAGCCAGGGGACTAGCGGGACAGATACGCAGTATTTT. This gives the protein CASSQGTSGTDTQYF.

This rearrangement joins TRBV19 to TRBJ2-7; tentatively, D is TRBD1 (6 bases). CDR1 and CDR2 (germline): LNHDA, SQIVND (reference sequence). There are 19 residues in the CDR3. Trimming pared 2 bases from V and 0 bases from J, leaving 23 bases between. DNA of the CDR3: TGTGCCAGTAGTATATTCAGGGGATCTGGGCCAGCGGACTCCTACGAGCAGTACTTC. Translation gives CASSIFRGSGPADSYEQYF.

The chain employs TRBV6-6 and TRBJ1-1; D not resolved. CDR3 length: 13 residues. V was cut by 2 bases and J by 1 base, with 5 bases left in between. Germline lookup yields CDR1 MNHNY and CDR2 SVGAGI (reference sequence). The CDR3 DNA follows: TGTGCCAGCAGTTACCCAGGGAACACTGAAGCTTTCTTT. Protein: CASSYPGNTEAFF.

This clone turned up a few times. This chain uses TRBV7-9 with TRBJ2-1, with D possibly TRBD1 on 5 matching bases. The V end lost 0 bases, the J end lost 6 bases, and 12 bases lay between the germline ends. From germline, CDR1 is SEHNR and CDR2 FQNEAQ (reference sequence). The CDR3 totals 15 residues. The chain's CDR3 is CASSLAGFTGNEQFF. The CDR3 DNA follows: TGTGCCAGCAGCTTAGCGGGTTTTACAGGCAATGAGCAGTTCTTC.

This sequence joins TRBV27 and TRBJ2-7; 11 positions agree with TRBD2. V shed 2 bases and J 0 bases; nucleotides not matched to a gene: 12. The CDR3 is 19 amino acids. The germline V gene encodes CDR1 MNHEY and CDR2 SMNVEV (reference sequence). CDR3 region: CASSLIGSGLADFSYEQYF. The CDR3 bases are TGTGCCAGCAGTTTAATAGGGTCGGGACTAGCGGATTTCTCCTACGAGCAGTACTTC.

The gene calls are TRBV5-4 and TRBJ1-2, with TRBD1 identical over 7 bases. V lost 4 bases to trimming and J lost 2 bases; unmatched junction nucleotides: 2. The CDR3 totals 13 residues. Germline values: CDR1 SGHNT, CDR2 YYREEE (reference sequence). Here the CDR3 DNA reads TGTGCCAGCAGCCGGGACAGAAACTATGGCTACACCTTC. Translating it yields CASSRDRNYGYTF.

This clone was seen a handful of times. This chain uses TRBV5-1 with TRBJ2-7; D gene ambiguous. This CDR3 comprises 13 residues. The V and J ends lost 1 base and 2 bases respectively, with 7 bases between them. The germline V gene has CDR1 SGHRS and CDR2 YFSETQ. As DNA, the CDR3 is TGCGCCAGCAGCTTGACTCCCACCTACGAGCAGTACTTC. It encodes CASSLTPTYEQYF.

The chain has TRBV28 and TRBJ2-5; 10 bases are a match to TRBD2. V shed 5 bases, J shed 4 bases, and the junction held 16 bases outside the gene matches. In germline, CDR1 is MDHEN, CDR2 SYDVKM. The CDR3 covers 18 residues. The CDR3 bases are TGTGCCAGCAGTAGATTCGGGCTAGCGGGAGTTGGGAGAGAGACCCAGTACTTC. Amino acid sequence: CASSRFGLAGVGRETQYF.

This clone was picked up a small number of times. This chain uses TRBV7-3 with TRBJ2-2; no definite D call. CDR1 and CDR2 (germline): SGHTA, FQGTGA. The CDR3 runs to 14 residues. V shed 2 bases and J shed 0 bases, with 4 bases lying between them. CDR3 residues: CASSLLSNTGELFF. The CDR3 nucleotides read TGTGCCAGCAGCTTACTTTCGAACACCGGGGAGCTGTTTTTT. Combining the CDR3 with reference TRBV7-3 and TRBJ2-2 gives the whole variable domain GAGVSQTPSNKVTEKGKYVELRCDPISGHTALYWYRQSLGQGPEFLIYFQGTGAADDSGLPNDRFFAVRPEGSVSTLKIQRTERGDSAVYLCASSLLSNTGELFFGEGSRLTVL.

The J gene is TRBJ1-5, the V gene TRBV5-8; D is unclear. Germline lookup yields CDR1 SGHTS and CDR2 YDEGEE. V dropped 7 bases and J dropped 3 bases, with 11 bases sitting between them. The CDR3 has 13 residues. The CDR3 spells CASSAGLNQPQHF. The CDR3 DNA reads TGTGCCAGCTCCGCTGGCCTCAATCAGCCCCAGCATTTT. The full variable domain, completed using reference TRBV5-8 and TRBJ1-5, is EAGVTQSPTHLIKTRGQQATLRCSPISGHTSVYWYQQALGLGLQFLLWYDEGEERNRGNFPPRFSGRQFPNYSSELNVNALELEDSALYLCASSAGLNQPQHFGDGTRLSIL.

Only a few counts were recorded for this clone. This sequence joins TRBV4-2 and TRBJ1-4; possible D gene TRBD1, 5 bases. V lost 4 bases, J lost 8 bases, and 17 bases lay in between. Germline V gene sequence: CDR1 LGHNA, CDR2 YNFKEQ. The CDR3 sequence is 15 residues long. DNA of the CDR3: TGTGCCAGCAGCCGAGGGGACGGAGGGGAAGAAAAACTGTTTTTT. Protein sequence: CASSRGDGGEEKLFF.

This clone has a handful of counts. The CDR3 sequence: CASSQENNRDRGEKLFF. As DNA, the CDR3 is TGTGCCAGCAGCCAAGAAAACAACCGGGACAGGGGGGAAAAACTGTTTTTT. The chain uses TRBV4-2 and TRBJ1-4, with 11 bases lining up with TRBD1. The CDR3 is 17 amino acids. Germline CDR1 and CDR2: LGHNA and YNFKEQ. Trimming took 0 bases from V and 8 from J; bases not matched to a gene: 8.

This clone was counted a few times. The CDR3 sequence: CASSYLAGVRSNEQFF. The CDR3 DNA reads as TGTGCCAGCAGTTACCTTGCGGGAGTAAGGTCCAATGAGCAGTTCTTC. The chain combines TRBV6-5 with TRBJ2-1, with 7 bases that match TRBD2. The ends lost 2 bases at V and 6 bases at J; junction bases unmatched: 10. There are 16 residues in the CDR3. CDR1 is MNHEY and CDR2 is SVGAGI in the germline V gene.

The chain couples TRBV4-1 to TRBJ1-4, with TRBD1 matching 7 bases. Germline V CDR1 and CDR2: MGHRA, YSYEKL. Trimming at V came to 0 bases and at J to 8 bases, leaving 6 bases not matched to a gene. CDR3 size: 15 residues. The CDR3 bases are TGCGCCAGCAGCCAAGAGAACAGGGGAAAGGAAAAACTGTTTTTT. Its translation: CASSQENRGKEKLFF.

This clone was detected only a few times. The chain combines TRBV5-4 with TRBJ2-3, with TRBD2 as a possible D gene (5 bases). The CDR3 runs 15 residues. Trimming pared 0 bases from V and 3 bases from J, leaving 11 bases between. In germline, CDR1 is SGHNT, CDR2 YYREEE (reference sequence). The CDR3: CASSLGISGTDTQYF. The CDR3 nucleotides read TGTGCCAGCAGCTTGGGTATCTCGGGGACAGATACGCAGTATTTT.

The chain has TRBV5-1 and TRBJ2-7; tentative D call: TRBD2 (5 bases). CDR3 length: 15 amino acids. The germline V gene encodes CDR1 SGHRS and CDR2 YFSETQ. The V end lost 4 bases, the J end lost 4 bases, and 18 bases lay between the germline ends. CDR3 coding DNA: TGCGCCAGCAGCCCGCGGTCGAGCCCGGGATACGAGCAGTACTTC. Amino acids: CASSPRSSPGYEQYF.

The chain has TRBV6-5 and TRBJ1-1; D is perhaps TRBD1 (6 bases). V lost 8 bases and J lost 3, with 10 bases in between. In germline, CDR1 is MNHEY, CDR2 SVGAGI. The CDR3 is 12 amino acids. In DNA form, the CDR3 reads TGTGCCAGCCGAACAGGGTACACTGAAGCTTTCTTT. Translated, it gives CASRTGYTEAFF.